These 11 T cell receptor beta chains came from one sample sequenced in a study of shared clonotypes between healthy human individuals. Profiling relied on immunoSEQ multiplex PCR, and the TCRdb table lists in-frame clones only, not all of them. Among some 1,100,000 clones listed, more than 75% were seen once. The source material was memory CD4+ T cells from PBMCs. Indicated subset: CD45RA-negative fraction. The origin of the receptors is a man in his late teens or twenties in good health. Some clones in this sample may be carry-over from other donors' samples.

The chain has TRBV11-2 and TRBJ2-7; 7 bases line up with TRBD1. The CDR3 loop spans 13 amino acids. V shed 8 bases, J shed 8 bases, and the junction held 12 bases outside the gene matches. The V gene's germline CDR1 is SGHAT and CDR2 FQNNGV. The CDR3 nucleotides are TGTGCCAGCGGCAAGGACAGGCTTTCAAAGCAGTACTTC. Translation gives CASGKDRLSKQYF.

CDR3 DNA: TGTGCCACCGGGGACAGCCGATACGAGCAGTACTTC. Amino acid sequence: CATGDSRYEQYF. This chain joins TRBV28 and TRBJ2-7, with TRBD1 identical over 7 bases. CDR3 size: 12 residues. The ends lost 10 bases at V and 4 bases at J; junction bases unmatched: 7. Germline V CDR1 and CDR2: MDHEN, SYDVKM.

The chain combines TRBV9 with TRBJ1-2; 9 nucleotides align to TRBD1. The CDR3 runs 13 residues. J gave up 7 bases and V 2 bases, and 3 bases lay outside the gene matches. Germline-derived CDR1 and CDR2 are SGDLS and YYNGEE. Written as DNA, the CDR3 is TGTGCCAGCAGCGTCTTACAGGGGGCTGGCTACACCTTC. It is translated as CASSVLQGAGYTF.

V is TRBV6-1 and J is TRBJ2-3; 8 bases line up with TRBD2. V gave up 4 bases and J gave up 3 bases; unmatched junction bases: 3. The CDR3 is made up of 14 amino acids. Germline loops: CDR1 MNHNS, CDR2 SASEGT. CDR3 loop: CASSGTSRTDTQYF. The CDR3 bases are TGTGCCAGCAGTGGGACTAGCCGAACAGATACGCAGTATTTT.

J is TRBJ2-2 and V is TRBV10-2; 8 positions match TRBD2. This CDR3 spans 13 amino acids. Per germline, CDR1 WSHSY and CDR2 SAAADI. CDR3 in DNA: TGCGCGAGTCGGGAGGGTAACACCGGGGAGCTGTTTTTT. Protein: CASREGNTGELFF.

The gene calls are TRBV6-5 and TRBJ2-7; a possible D gene is TRBD1 (5 bases). This CDR3 spans 13 amino acids. Germline lookup yields CDR1 MNHEY and CDR2 SVGAGI. Between the trimmed V and J ends, which lost 6 bases and 3 bases, there was a span of 12 bases. CDR3 in amino acids: CASRQGQVYEQYF. The CDR3 DNA reads TGTGCCAGCAGGCAGGGTCAAGTCTACGAGCAGTACTTC.

The rearrangement links TRBV2 to TRBJ2-3, with no clear D. Trimming took 8 bases from V and 6 from J, leaving 9 bases between them. This CDR3 contains 11 residues. Germline V lookup: CDR1 SNHLY, CDR2 FYNNEI. CDR3 DNA: TGTGCCAGCCATAATGTGGATACGCAGTATTTT. This encodes CASHNVDTQYF.

The genes are TRBV5-4 and TRBJ2-3; D is uncertain. The CDR3 consists of 16 residues. Germline V CDR1 and CDR2: SGHNT, YYREEE (reference sequence). Trimming took off 0 bases at V and 2 bases at J, with 13 bases between the two ends. CDR3 bases: TGTGCCAGCAGCTTGGTCACTAACCCCGACACAGATACGCAGTATTTT. Its protein is CASSLVTNPDTDTQYF.

The CDR3 loop reads CASSQETQRVSLTYEQYF. The CDR3 DNA reads as TGTGCCAGCAGCCAAGAAACCCAAAGGGTTAGCCTCACTTACGAGCAGTACTTC. The rearrangement uses TRBV4-2 and TRBJ2-7, with unresolved D. V shed 0 bases and J shed 4 bases, with 22 bases lying between them. Germline CDR1 reads LGHNA; CDR2 reads YNFKEQ. This CDR3 is 18 amino acids long.

The chain links TRBV7-9 to TRBJ1-1, with TRBD1 as a possible D gene (5 bases). Germline-derived CDR1 and CDR2 are SEHNR and FQNEAQ (reference sequence). The CDR3 totals 15 residues. The V and J ends lost 5 bases and 5 bases respectively, with 18 bases between them. Here the CDR3 reads CASSHRGGEKTEAFF. The CDR3 bases are TGTGCCAGCAGCCATAGGGGAGGCGAGAAAACTGAAGCTTTCTTT.

J is TRBJ2-2 and V is TRBV18, with 9 bases that match TRBD2. J gave up 1 base and V 5 bases, and 2 bases lay outside the gene matches. CDR1 and CDR2 from the germline V gene are KGHSH and LQKENI. The CDR3 runs 15 residues. The CDR3 DNA reads as TGTGCCAGCTCAACGACTAGCGGGAACACCGGGGAGCTGTTTTTT. It encodes CASSTTSGNTGELFF.